This T cell receptor (beta chain) was obtained from a study of OX40 agonist ivuxolimab in advanced cancers. Study-level background: The patients' treatment was ivuxolimab, an agonistic anti-OX40 (CD134) antibody. Overall study results and limits: Relative to CD4+, CD8+ T cells held more expanded clones on average. Expansion of clones was among the lowest in partial responders at 0.1-3.0 mg/kg.

Here immunoSEQ multiplex PCR was the method, and the copy in TCRdb shows in-frame clones only, minus some. The sample consists of around 70,000 clones, approximately 90% of them appearing once. Turning to this clone: Its target is unknown.

Germline V gene sequence: CDR1 SGHVS, CDR2 FQNEAQ. CDR3 length: 12 amino acids. V was clipped by 3 bases and J by 14 bases; unmatched bases: 7. The TCR sequence derives from an adult with an advanced solid tumor such as melanoma, head and neck, liver or kidney cancer. The sequencing here drew on CD4+ or CD8+ T cells sorted from blood, taken in a trial of the OX40 agonist ivuxolimab. The chain combines TRBV7-8 with TRBJ2-3; 8 bases are shared with TRBD2. The CDR3 coding sequence is TGTGCCAGCAGCTTTGTGACGGGGGGGTGGTATTTT. This codes for CASSFVTGGWYF.